This TCR beta chain was recovered during a study of Graves' ophthalmopathy and Graves' hyperthyroidism listed by TCRdb under 2018. About the full investigation: Peripheral blood was collected before any treatment was given, at the time of initial diagnosis. To tell Graves' ophthalmopathy apart from Graves' hyperthyroidism, and to predict which patients would progress to ophthalmopathy, the study relied on TCR beta repertoire signatures. In total, some 140 blood samples were TCR-sequenced: some 40 ophthalmopathy, about 75 hyperthyroidism and some 17 hyperthyroidism-to-ophthalmopathy patients. A discovery set of more than 90 patients (43 ophthalmopathy, 55 to 65 stable hyperthyroidism) was enrolled to explore V-J signatures distinguishing ophthalmopathy from hyperthyroidism. An independent validation cohort was composed of roughly 19 hyperthyroidism patients and around 16 patients who later progressed from hyperthyroidism to ophthalmopathy. In roughly 6 hyperthyroidism patients, T-cell repertoires of thyroid tissue and blood were compared. Following sample collection, hyperthyroidism patients were given methimazole at a starting dose of 30 mg daily, and ophthalmopathy patients were given high-dose intravenous methylprednisolone. The 95 to 100 discovery patients were randomly divided into training and test sets at a 7:3 ratio.

The ophthalmopathy patients had moderately to severely active disease, with a Clinical Activity Score of 3 or higher, a NOSPECS grade of 4 or higher, and a disease duration of less than 3 months. Patients with other autoimmune diseases, uncontrolled infections, pregnancy or lactation were excluded. Diagnosis relied on clinical symptoms, serum thyroxine, TRAb, thyroid ultrasound and orbital computed tomography. Ficoll-Paque density gradient centrifugation was used to isolate PBMCs from about 10 ml of fresh peripheral blood. Total RNA was extracted with Trizol reagent and quality-checked on an Agilent 2100 Bioanalyzer. What the study reported, not specific to this receptor: Among expanded thyroid clonotypes with frequency above 0.001, most also showed up in blood, which suggests that blood repertoires may reflect the thyroid immune response. Sample size was not predetermined statistically, and investigators were not blinded to group allocation. Ophthalmopathy was separated from stable hyperthyroidism by the 13-signature model with 85% to 90% sensitivity and 81% to 84% specificity in cross-validation and with 80%/75% in the test set. In validation, the model predicted ophthalmopathy progression with about 64% sensitivity and 72.22% specificity; some 13 predicted patients were CT-confirmed with GO in a median of 6.5 months.

For repertoire sequencing, TCR beta CDR3 regions were amplified from RNA transcripts. HTBI primers and the Qiagen OneStep RT-PCR kit were used in a first-round RT-PCR, which was followed by a second-round multiplex PCR, size selection and purification. The libraries underwent paired-end sequencing with 100 bp reads on an Illumina HiSeq2000. From the authors' description of their analysis: SOAPnuke was used for read processing, and reads with adapters, uncalled bases, a mean Phred below 15, or no exact constant-primer or identifier match were discarded. High-quality paired reads were merged with COPE v1.2.5. Clonotypes were defined as unique nucleotide sequences and were aligned to IMGT TRB V, D and J references using MiTCR v1.1. Only V-J combinations with frequency above 0.0001 were analysed, covering approximately 99% of repertoires. For each V-J combination, a TCR clonal expansion and chaos score was defined as F50 clonal expansion divided by the chaos observed in the TCRdist matrix. Welch's t-statistics and random forest were used to reduce the features to 10 to 15 V-J combinations, which were then used as input to a naive Bayes classifier. The similarity between thyroid and blood repertoires was quantified using the Morisita-Horn index. Using fastp at Q25 and MiXCR, TCRdb reprocessed the public reads and kept productive beta chains. Merged by CDR3 protein, the rows form single entries marked with the most common genes and DNA. Clone size and V and J calls follow TCRdb, not the original study. The sample profile shows fewer than 250,000 distinct CDR3 sequences; under 30% of them were found once. The leading ten clones occupy approximately 9.6% of the sample.

CDR1 and CDR2 were assigned from the germline V gene as LGHNA and YSLEER. The CDR3 sequence holds 12 residues, the cysteine and phenylalanine included. The only DNA kept is the CDR3, 36 bases in frame from the first base. The V and J ends are trimmed by 5 bases and 10 bases, leaving 14 bases between them. This clonotype was recorded at least ten times. No cognate antigen has been identified for it. No much larger clone exists at a distance of one base, and base qualities are not known. The sequence came from a man in his fifties or sixties with Graves' ophthalmopathy. Donor details come from another sample of the same person, matched by shared clones. The sequenced sample was peripheral blood. This receptor chain uses TRBV4-3 and TRBJ1-2, with no confidently assigned D gene. The CDR3 region has the sequence CASSRTGSDYTF. In nucleotide form, the sequence is TGCGCCAGCAGCAGGACGGGTTCAGACTACACCTTC.